The source of this T cell receptor (beta chain) is a study of T cell responses to AZD1222 COVID-19 vaccine. Findings and limits, study-wide: Seropositivity was recorded at baseline in only a handful of AZD1222 recipients. In a largely white British group with more females than males, clonal diversity was possibly underestimated.

As for this clone: Its antigen remains unidentified.

Libraries were prepared by immunoSEQ multiplex PCR; TCRdb keeps only in-frame clonotypes and omits some of them. The table lists tens of thousands of clones, around nine tenths of them singletons. This CDR3 spans 15 amino acids. V was pared by 1 base and J by 12 bases, with 16 bases between. The germline V gene has CDR1 LGHDT and CDR2 YNNKEL (reference sequence). This chain joins TRBV3-1 (or the pseudogene TRBV3-2) and TRBJ2-6; no clear D. The sequence was obtained from an adult in good health. The sequencing used peripheral blood, collected on day 0 of AZD1222 vaccination. CDR3 DNA sequence: TGTGCCAGCAGCCAAGGCTGGACGGAGTCAAGCGTCCTGACTTTC. Its translation: CASSQGWTESSVLTF.